These T cell receptor beta chains were read from a single sample in a study of cytomegalovirus exposure and HLA in healthy donors. Libraries were prepared by immunoSEQ multiplex PCR; TCRdb keeps only in-frame clonotypes and omits some of them. The sample includes roughly 71,000 clones, 94% of them seen just once. The sequencing sample was made of PBMCs. The source is a woman aged 18 to 35 in good health and CMV-seronegative. The conserved cysteine and the conserved F or W are not part of the CDR3 here.

TRBV4-1,ASSQGPQDTQHGYT
TRBV7-8,ASSFLGGTDTQY
TRBV30,AWGTSGVTTSRETQY
TRBV19,ASSTSSFRYEQY
TRBV6-6,ASSYGGQGNTDTQY
TRBV6-1,ASSDLKRPGLSDTQY
TRBV6-4,ASSATSGEPTDTQY
TRBV2,ASRTGRQGAVETQY
TRBV19,ASSRQRAGGEETQY
TRBV6-6,ASSYARQGGDGYT
TRBV6-5,ASSYHRDSSYEQY
TRBV7-3,ASSFSKGGTEAF
TRBV29-1,SVEGGSGANVLT
TRBV6-1,ASSERGGTAPSVYGYT
TRBV19,ASSIGSARLEGGGIAKNIQY
TRBV4-1,ASSQKLFGTDFYSNQPQH
TRBV4-3,ASSQDVWGTSGKDTQY
TRBV2,ASTGDRAGNTIY
TRBV27,ASSPDRGFYEQY
TRBV15,ATSRDVTQETQY
TRBV14,ASSQDMAQGNSPLH
TRBV7-2,AVGPAGDSTDTQY
TRBV11-1,ASSYSGGVRTGELF
TRBV29-1,SVLAGGNEKLF
TRBV19,ASSSSDSRRRPQH
TRBV19,ASSIEHGTNTGVYGYT
TRBV28,ASRPRGGLSTDTQY
TRBV5-1,ASGPGGNEQF
TRBV5-1,ASSLVAVQETQY
TRBV29-1,SVPGLSYGYT
TRBV7-2,ASSLARRDRGRRGANVLT
TRBV11-3,ASSLAKGARTGELF
TRBV30,AWSPKQVGNTIY
TRBV14,ASSPVGQGSATNEKLF
TRBV9,ASSVDQADTQY
TRBV5-5,ASSLGQDYGYT
TRBV11-1,ASHRVRNTEAF
TRBV6-1,ASSAPGQDYNEQF
TRBV10-3,AITRQADVLGGYT
TRBV5-1,ASTEAGLLGGEQY
TRBV7-9,ASSLGTGQGY
TRBV18,ASSPEWGQGAETQY
TRBV27,ASSRPGLEHNEQF
TRBV13,ASSFLSEQY
TRBV14,ASSQVGLAIDTQY
TRBV19,ASSPYPTSGEQF
TRBV5-1,ASSRPETSNEQF
TRBV11-2,ASSLPNSYGYT
TRBV7-9,ASSLGGTSGGNEQF
TRBV19,ASSIVGYRGTEAF
TRBV9,ASSVASGGETQY
TRBV27,ASSLDRSYGYT
TRBV4-2,ASSQGTSGGFAYEQY
TRBV2,ASRAGTGNYGYT
TRBV9,ETGGALKHGYT
TRBV28,ASSLSSTGELF
TRBV19,ASSTYTEAF
TRBV19,ASHTGQGTNIQY
TRBV7-8,ASSWGSSNQPQH
TRBV14,ASSHLAGYEQY